What follows describes a single T cell receptor (beta chain). MiXCR, applied by TCRdb to the RT-PCR reads, yields one record per CDR3 protein. This sample has over 800,000 distinct CDR3 sequences; approximately 22% occur once, and the top ten carry roughly 10%. The V end was cut by 6 bases, the J end by 4 bases, with 12 bases between. Germline loops: CDR1 KGHSH, CDR2 LQKENI. The CDR3 contains 14 residues. These data originate in a study of response to subunit inactivated influenza vaccine. The V gene is TRBV18, the J gene TRBJ2-2, with a tentative D call TRBD1 (6 bases). The clonotype comes from a man aged 45-65 years who received an inactivated influenza vaccine. The source was PBMCs from blood, collected approximately 5 days after vaccination. In DNA form, the CDR3 reads TGTGCCAGCTCGCCAGGGGCGACCACCGGGGAGCTGTTTTTT. It yields the protein CASSPGATTGELFF.